What follows are 20 T cell receptor beta chains derived from one specimen sequenced in a study. A single record per CDR3 protein comes from TCRdb applying MiXCR to the 5' RACE reads. The table lists roughly 5,300 distinct CDR3 sequences, approximately 40% of them singletons. Sequencing used memory CD4+ T cells sorted from blood. Regarding subset: memory CD4+ T cells, CD4+CD45RO+CD25-. The receptors originated from a female donor with breast cancer.

The gene calls are TRBV4-2 and TRBJ2-2; D may correspond to TRBD1 or TRBD2 (6 bases each). Between the trimmed V and J ends, which lost 0 bases and 14 bases, there was a span of 7 bases. The CDR3 spans 11 residues. CDR1 LGHNA and CDR2 YNFKEQ come from the germline V gene. DNA for the CDR3: TGTGCCAGCAGCCAAGAGGGGGGCCTGTTTTTT. Its translation: CASSQEGGLFF.

This clonotype was recorded a few times. The J gene is TRBJ2-1, the V gene TRBV12-3 or TRBV12-4, with D perhaps TRBD2 (6 bases). V gave up 4 bases and J gave up 5 bases, with 12 bases separating them. The CDR3 contains 14 residues. As DNA, the CDR3 is TGTGCCAGCAGTTATAGCGGAGGAGACAATGAGCAGTTCTTC. The encoded protein is CASSYSGGDNEQFF.

Sample share makes this clonotype medium-sized. The rearrangement links TRBV11-3 to TRBJ2-3; D ambiguous. CDR3 length: 13 amino acids. Germline V gives CDR1 SGHNT, CDR2 YENEEA. Deletions cut 4 bases from V and 0 bases from J, with 5 bases between. Written as DNA, the CDR3 is TGTGCCAGCAGCTCCCCTAGCACAGATACGCAGTATTTT. As protein: CASSSPSTDTQYF.

The CDR3: CASSLDIMGGVAYGYTF. The CDR3 DNA follows: TGTGCCAGCAGCTTAGACATAATGGGGGGGGTCGCCTATGGCTACACCTTC. This chain joins TRBV7-2 and TRBJ1-2, with D perhaps TRBD1 (5 bases). Germline CDR1 SGHTA, CDR2 FQGNSA. The germline V and J ends were trimmed by 1 base and 4 bases, with 19 bases remaining between them. The CDR3 consists of 17 residues.

V is TRBV6-5 and J is TRBJ2-7; the D is unclear. V lost 5 bases, J lost 0 bases, and 8 bases lay in between. The CDR3 consists of 13 residues. Germline V lookup: CDR1 MNHEY, CDR2 SVGAGI. The CDR3: CASSGRLSYEQYF. CDR3 nucleotide sequence: TGTGCCAGCAGTGGACGGCTCTCCTACGAGCAGTACTTC.

Points on this clonotype: The conserved phenylalanine or tryptophan normally closing the CDR3 is absent here, so this likely arose from a read error. CDR3 sequence (DNA): TGTGCCAGCACCAGGTGGGCAGGACAGAACACTGAAGCTTTCCTT. Translation: CASTRWAGQNTEAFL. The V gene is TRBV7-9, the J gene TRBJ1-1, with TRBD1 as a possible D gene (5 bases). The germline V and J ends were trimmed by 7 bases and 1 base, with 16 bases remaining between them. The CDR3 runs 15 residues. Per germline, CDR1 SEHNR and CDR2 FQNEAQ (reference sequence).

This clonotype is medium-sized within its sample. The gene calls are TRBV12-3 or TRBV12-4 and TRBJ2-3; TRBD2 is a possible D gene (5 bases). V was clipped by 6 bases and J by 4 bases, with 14 bases between them. This CDR3 is 14 amino acids long. The CDR3 region is CASSPQGRADTQYF. The CDR3 region has the DNA TGTGCCAGCAGCCCCCAAGGGCGGGCAGATACGCAGTATTTT.

In this sample, this clonotype is medium-sized. The V and J genes are TRBV12-3 or TRBV12-4 and TRBJ1-3, with D possibly matching TRBD1 (5 bases). The CDR3 loop spans 15 amino acids. Trimming shortened V by 7 bases and J by 0 bases, and 13 bases separated the two germline ends. DNA for the CDR3: TGTGCCAGCACCTACTATAGGGGCTCTGGAAACACCATATATTTT. Translation gives CASTYYRGSGNTIYF.

The chain has TRBV6-1 and TRBJ2-1, with a weak D call TRBD2 (6 bases). The CDR3 sequence is 15 residues long. The V end lost 2 bases, the J end lost 0 bases, and 8 bases lay between the germline ends. The germline V gene has CDR1 MNHNS and CDR2 SASEGT. The CDR3 protein is CASSEKAGSYNEQFF. The CDR3 DNA reads TGTGCCAGCAGTGAAAAAGCGGGCTCCTACAATGAGCAGTTCTTC.

By share, this clonotype ranks as medium-sized (0.01 to 0.1%). The chain carries TRBV12-3 or TRBV12-4 and TRBJ1-2; the D gene is possibly TRBD1 (5 bases). This CDR3 spans 16 amino acids. With 3 bases removed from V and 6 bases from J, the gap between germline ends came to 20 bases. In DNA, the CDR3 is TGTGCCAGCAGTTTCATAGGACGGATGCAGGGACATGGCTACACCTTC. Translating it yields CASSFIGRMQGHGYTF.

The chain combines TRBV20-1 with TRBJ2-7, with D unclear. Germline lookup yields CDR1 DFQATT and CDR2 SNEGSKA (reference sequence). Trimming cost V 6 bases and J 3 bases, with 12 bases left between them. There are 12 residues in the CDR3. In nucleotides, the CDR3 is TGCAGTGCAAACGGAGATGACTACGAGCAGTACTTC. This codes for CSANGDDYEQYF.

Many counts were recorded for this clonotype. This chain joins TRBV20-1 and TRBJ2-5; possible D gene TRBD2, 5 bases. Germline lookup yields CDR1 DFQATT and CDR2 SNEGSKA (reference sequence). This CDR3 comprises 12 residues. Trimming took 0 bases from V and 7 from J, leaving 9 bases between them. This chain's CDR3 is CSAREGSGTQYF. For the CDR3, the DNA is TGCAGTGCTAGAGAGGGGAGTGGGACCCAGTACTTC.

The chain employs TRBV30 and TRBJ1-5; D uncertain. The V and J ends lost 8 bases and 6 bases respectively, with 20 bases between them. The CDR3 loop spans 14 amino acids. Germline CDR1 is GTSNPN and CDR2 is SVGIG (reference sequence). CDR3 DNA sequence: TGTGCCGCCTCAATAGAATTTCGGGGTCAGCCCCAGCATTTT. This translates into CAASIEFRGQPQHF.

The chain recombines TRBV3-1 with TRBJ2-1; 13 bases agree with TRBD2. The CDR3 totals 21 residues. V gave up 4 bases and J gave up 7 bases; unmatched junction bases: 22. Per germline, CDR1 LGHDT and CDR2 YNNKEL (reference sequence). The CDR3 DNA reads as TGTGCCAGCAGCCCTGGGACAGGGTGGTTTCGGACTAGCGGGAGTTATAATGAGCAGTTCTTC. Protein: CASSPGTGWFRTSGSYNEQFF.

The chain carries TRBV18 and TRBJ2-1; TRBD1 matches at 9 bases. V lost 3 bases, J lost 5 bases, and 2 bases stayed unmatched. This CDR3 has 14 amino acids. Germline-derived CDR1 and CDR2 are KGHSH and LQKENI. This CDR3 reads CASSPRTGDNEQFF. Here the CDR3 DNA reads TGTGCCAGCTCACCGAGGACAGGGGACAATGAGCAGTTCTTC.

The chain recombines TRBV5-1 with TRBJ1-4; D is perhaps TRBD1 (6 bases). Germline loops: CDR1 SGHRS, CDR2 YFSETQ. The CDR3 has 15 amino acids. V gave up 0 bases and J gave up 6 bases, with 12 bases separating them. The CDR3 loop is CASSLEGRTDEKLFF. The CDR3 region has the DNA TGCGCCAGCAGCTTGGAGGGGCGGACAGATGAAAAACTGTTTTTT.

This clonotype has just a few counts. This chain links TRBV5-1 with TRBJ1-1; TRBD1 matches 10 bases. Germline V gene sequence: CDR1 SGHRS, CDR2 YFSETQ. J was trimmed by 4 bases and V by 0 bases; bases with no gene match: 3. The CDR3 contains 15 residues. In DNA, the CDR3 is TGCGCCAGCAGCTTGGGGACAGGGGGGATCACTGAAGCTTTCTTT. Protein product: CASSLGTGGITEAFF.

This clonotype was observed a few times. V and J are TRBV5-6 and TRBJ2-7, with D uncertain. Germline V gene sequence: CDR1 SGHDT, CDR2 YYEEEE. The CDR3 spans 15 residues. Between the trimmed V and J ends, which lost 4 bases and 0 bases, there was a span of 14 bases. CDR3 nucleotides: TGTGCCAGCAGCCGCTCAGTACAGAGCTCCTACGAGCAGTACTTC. Residues: CASSRSVQSSYEQYF.

By proportion, this clonotype is large. The chain couples TRBV5-6 to TRBJ2-7; TRBD1 might be the D (5 bases). The V gene's germline CDR1 is SGHDT and CDR2 YYEEEE. Trimming took off 2 bases at V and 3 bases at J, with 9 bases between the two ends. This CDR3 has 13 amino acids. The CDR3 region is CASSLAGIYEQYF. The CDR3 DNA reads as TGTGCCAGCAGCTTAGCAGGGATCTACGAGCAGTACTTC.

In its sample, this clonotype was seen many times. CDR3 bases: TGTGCCAGCAGCCCCCTAGCGGGAGGCACAGATACGCAGTATTTT. Its protein is CASSPLAGGTDTQYF. This chain links TRBV5-6 with TRBJ2-3, with TRBD2 matching 10 bases. Trimming took 4 bases from V and 1 from J; bases not matched to a gene: 3. From germline, CDR1 is SGHDT and CDR2 YYEEEE. CDR3 length equals 15 residues.